The sequence of this TCR beta chain was determined in a study of cytomegalovirus exposure and HLA in healthy donors. CDR1 is SGHRS, CDR2 YFSETQ, per germline. This CDR3 is 16 amino acids long. V was clipped by 3 bases and J by 5 bases; unmatched bases: 11. PCR involved 60 Vbeta and 13 Jbeta primers. Sequencing was performed with immunoSEQ multiplex PCR; in TCRdb, only in-frame clones are kept and a portion is missing. This table has over 150,000 clones, 65% to 80% appearing once. General study findings and limits: Per a later analysis, 15,000 to 20,000 TCR beta sequences showed association with HLA alleles at 0.05 false discovery rate.

About this clone itself: The antigen is unknown.

The gene calls are TRBV5-1 and TRBJ2-7, with 10 bases fitting TRBD1. Sequencing was performed on PBMCs. The clonotype was recovered from a woman between 45 and 65 years old in good health and CMV-seropositive. CDR3 region: CASSSRAGQGGNEQYF. The CDR3 bases are TGCGCCAGCAGCTCACGAGCTGGACAGGGGGGAAACGAGCAGTACTTC.